One and the same sample provided the 22 T cell receptor beta chains below, sequenced in a study of neoadjuvant nivolumab and ipilimumab in lung cancer. Repertoires were generated with immunoSEQ multiplex PCR, while TCRdb's copy carries only in-frame clones and drops some. The sample contains about 38,000 clones, 80% to 90% of which appear only once. This material consisted of peripheral blood, taken before neoadjuvant nivolumab, alone or with ipilimumab. Every receptor here comes from an adult with non-small cell lung cancer.

The chain has TRBV11-3 and TRBJ2-2; no reliable D call. Germline V gives CDR1 SGHNT, CDR2 YENEEA. This CDR3 region has 17 residues. Trimming stripped 7 bases from V and 0 bases from J, with 18 bases between. CDR3 DNA: TGTGCCAGCACCAAAAACTACGACGCGACGAACACCGGGGAGCTGTTTTTT. Protein: CASTKNYDATNTGELFF.

This chain links TRBV7-9 with TRBJ1-2, with TRBD1 identical over 7 bases. The germline V gene has CDR1 SEHNR and CDR2 FQNEAQ (reference sequence). V lost 5 bases to trimming and J lost 2 bases; unmatched junction nucleotides: 2. There are 13 residues in the CDR3. DNA of the CDR3: TGTGCCAGCAGCGTGGGACAGAACTATGGCTACACCTTC. This encodes CASSVGQNYGYTF.

This chain uses TRBV2 with TRBJ2-7, with D unclear. V dropped 2 bases and J dropped 0 bases, with 8 bases sitting between them. Germline CDR1 reads SNHLY; CDR2 reads FYNNEI. The CDR3 totals 14 residues. CDR3 nucleotide sequence: TGTGCCAGCAGTGAATTTCTAGACTCCTACGAGCAGTACTTC. It translates to CASSEFLDSYEQYF.

The chain combines TRBV7-2 with TRBJ2-5, with 11 nucleotides matching TRBD2. Losses at the gene ends were 5 bases for V and 5 bases for J; bases not matched to a gene: 7. CDR1 SGHTA and CDR2 FQGNSA come from the germline V gene. The CDR3 runs to 15 residues. The CDR3 here is CASSLSGRAVETQYF. DNA of the CDR3: TGTGCCAGCAGCCTTAGCGGGAGGGCCGTGGAGACCCAGTACTTC.

This chain links TRBV5-1 with TRBJ1-2, with D unresolved. CDR3 size: 12 residues. Germline V CDR1 and CDR2: SGHRS, YFSETQ. V lost 1 base and J lost 1, with 2 bases in between. The CDR3 DNA follows: TGCGCCAGCAGCTTGAGTAACTATGGCTACACCTTC. Translated, it gives CASSLSNYGYTF.

The J gene is TRBJ2-1, the V gene TRBV29-1, with 9 bases fitting TRBD1. J was trimmed by 0 bases and V by 5 bases; bases with no gene match: 11. The CDR3 is 17 residues long. The germline CDR1 and CDR2 sequences are SQVTM and ANQGSEA. CDR3 nucleotide sequence: TGCAGCGTTCCCGACAGGGGGGAAGAAAGCTCCTACAATGAGCAGTTCTTC. Its protein product is CSVPDRGEESSYNEQFF.

For the CDR3, the DNA is TGTGCCTGGACTCGGACTAGCGGTTATAATGAGCAGTTCTTC. This gives the protein CAWTRTSGYNEQFF. The rearrangement links TRBV30 to TRBJ2-1, with 10 bases matching TRBD2. The germline V gene encodes CDR1 GTSNPN and CDR2 SVGIG (reference sequence). The CDR3 consists of 14 residues. Trimming removed 4 bases from V and 7 bases from J; junction bases left unmatched: 7.

The J gene is TRBJ1-5, the V gene TRBV18; 8 bases line up with TRBD1. Trimming took 1 base from V and 3 from J; bases not matched to a gene: 11. CDR3 length: 18 residues. The germline CDR1 and CDR2 sequences are KGHSH and LQKENI. The CDR3 sequence is CASSPLPRQGRTNQPQHF. CDR3 bases: TGTGCCAGCTCACCACTCCCTAGACAGGGGAGGACCAATCAGCCCCAGCATTTT. The full variable domain, in which reference TRBV18 and TRBJ1-5 provide the parts outside the CDR3, is NAGVMQNPRHLVRRRGQEARLRCSPMKGHSHVYWYRQLPEEGLKFMVYLQKENIIDESGMPKERFSAEFPKEGPSILRIQQVVRGDSAAYFCASSPLPRQGRTNQPQHFGDGTRLSIL.

The chain joins TRBV5-8 to TRBJ2-1; tentatively, D is TRBD2 (5 bases). Trimming removed 0 bases from V and 1 base from J, with 8 bases in between. Per germline, CDR1 SGHTS and CDR2 YDEGEE. This CDR3 is 15 amino acids long. The CDR3 protein is CASSLVDLSYNEQFF. The CDR3 nucleotides read TGTGCCAGCAGCTTGGTGGACTTATCCTACAATGAGCAGTTCTTC.

This clone was recorded only once. The chain couples TRBV9 to TRBJ1-2, with TRBD1 matching 10 bases. There are 19 residues in the CDR3. With 5 bases clipped from V and 4 bases from J, the junction kept 20 bases outside the gene matches. The germline V gene has CDR1 SGDLS and CDR2 YYNGEE. CDR3 DNA: TGTGCCAGCAGTCGATCGATCGAGACAGGGGGCGGTTCGGGCTATGGCTACACCTTC. This translates into CASSRSIETGGGSGYGYTF. Using reference TRBV9 and TRBJ1-2 for the parts outside the CDR3, the full variable domain is DSGVTQTPKHLITATGQRVTLRCSPRSGDLSVYWYQQSLDQGLQFLIQYYNGEERAKGNILERFSAQQFPDLHSELNLSSLELGDSALYFCASSRSIETGGGSGYGYTFGSGTRLTVV.

This rearrangement joins TRBV7-2 to TRBJ2-3; 8 bases fit TRBD2. Germline CDR1 is SGHTA and CDR2 is FQGNSA. This CDR3 has 14 amino acids. After removal of 3 bases from V and 3 bases from J, the junction contained 2 bases not matched to a gene. CDR3 DNA sequence: TGTGCCAGCAGCTTTCGACTAGCGACAGATACGCAGTATTTT. Protein: CASSFRLATDTQYF.

This chain joins TRBV9 and TRBJ2-2; 7 bases align to TRBD2. This CDR3 comprises 16 residues. With 2 bases clipped from V and 1 base from J, the junction kept 5 bases outside the gene matches. Germline CDR1 and CDR2: SGDLS and YYNGEE. The CDR3 DNA reads as TGTGCCAGCAGCGTTTCCACGGGAGGGAACACCGGGGAGCTGTTTTTT. Its translation is CASSVSTGGNTGELFF.

This rearrangement joins TRBV18 to TRBJ2-6; perhaps D is TRBD1 or TRBD2 (5 bases each). V lost 2 bases and J lost 1, with 9 bases in between. The CDR3 extends over 16 amino acids. CDR1 KGHSH and CDR2 LQKENI come from the germline V gene. CDR3 sequence reads: CASSPFGGSGANVLTF. In nucleotides, the CDR3 is TGTGCCAGCTCACCATTTGGGGGATCTGGGGCCAACGTCCTGACTTTC. Together with reference TRBV18 and TRBJ2-6, the CDR3 gives the full variable domain: NAGVMQNPRHLVRRRGQEARLRCSPMKGHSHVYWYRQLPEEGLKFMVYLQKENIIDESGMPKERFSAEFPKEGPSILRIQQVVRGDSAAYFCASSPFGGSGANVLTFGAGSRLTVL.

The rearrangement uses TRBV7-8 and TRBJ2-3; a possible D gene is TRBD1 (5 bases). The germline CDR1 and CDR2 sequences are SGHVS and FQNEAQ. The CDR3 is 17 residues long. The germline V and J ends were trimmed by 0 bases and 0 bases, with 13 bases remaining between them. This CDR3 is CASSLAWTYTSTDTQYF. The CDR3 coding sequence is TGTGCCAGCAGCTTAGCGTGGACATATACTAGCACAGATACGCAGTATTTT.

This chain joins TRBV27 and TRBJ2-5; TRBD1 matches 7 bases. V lost 5 bases to trimming and J lost 7 bases; unmatched junction nucleotides: 7. The CDR3 is made up of 13 amino acids. The V gene's germline CDR1 is MNHEY and CDR2 SMNVEV (reference sequence). This chain's CDR3 is CASSRGLFGTQYF. The DNA for the CDR3 is TGTGCCAGCAGTAGGGGGCTCTTTGGGACCCAGTACTTC.

This clone occurred once. The gene calls are TRBV28 and TRBJ2-3, with 11 bases identical to TRBD2. Germline V CDR1 and CDR2: MDHEN, SYDVKM. The CDR3 is 12 amino acids. Trimming at V came to 8 bases and at J to 11 bases, leaving 6 bases not matched to a gene. This chain's CDR3 is CASVSGRVQQYF. Here the CDR3 DNA reads TGTGCCAGCGTTAGCGGGAGGGTACAGCAGTATTTT.

The chain uses TRBV4-3 and TRBJ2-5; D may be TRBD2 (6 bases). Germline V gene lookup returns CDR1 LGHNA and CDR2 YSLEER. V lost 4 bases and J lost 4, with 13 bases in between. The CDR3 totals 14 residues. CDR3 sequence: CASSPRMGGETQYF. The CDR3 region has the DNA TGCGCCAGCAGCCCCCGGATGGGAGGAGAGACCCAGTACTTC.

V gene TRBV7-2 combines with J gene TRBJ2-1; 9 positions agree with TRBD1. V gave up 1 base and J gave up 9 bases; unmatched junction bases: 7. The length of the CDR3 is 15 residues. Germline V gene sequence: CDR1 SGHTA, CDR2 FQGNSA. The CDR3 DNA reads TGTGCCAGCAGCTTAGGTACAGGGGGCTCGGGTGAGCAGTTCTTC. Amino acid sequence: CASSLGTGGSGEQFF.

V gene TRBV11-2 combines with J gene TRBJ2-5; 13 nucleotides line up with TRBD2. The tail of the sequence fits TRBJ2-7 better, so the J call may be wrong. This CDR3 spans 17 amino acids. In germline, CDR1 is SGHAT, CDR2 FQNNGV. The CDR3 nucleotides are TGTGCCAGCAGCTGGGGACTAGCGGGATCTTACTCCTACGAGCAGTACTTC. This encodes CASSWGLAGSYSYEQYF.

The chain combines TRBV10-3 with TRBJ2-7, with D possibly matching TRBD1 (6 bases). CDR3 length: 13 residues. The germline V gene encodes CDR1 ENHRY and CDR2 SYGVKD. V was trimmed by 6 bases and J by 5 bases, leaving 14 bases between them. Here the CDR3 reads CAISKDSIHEQYF. DNA for the CDR3: TGTGCCATCAGCAAGGACAGTATCCACGAGCAGTACTTC.

This chain links TRBV7-8 with TRBJ2-7; the D is unclear. This CDR3 has 12 amino acids. Deletions cut 5 bases from V and 9 bases from J, with 14 bases between. Germline CDR1 SGHVS, CDR2 FQNEAQ. CDR3 in amino acids: CASSRAGQGQYF. The DNA of the CDR3 is TGTGCCAGCAGCCGAGCCGGGCAAGGGCAGTACTTC. The full variable domain, its missing parts supplied by reference TRBV7-8 and TRBJ2-7, is GAGVSQSPRYKVAKRGQDVALRCDPISGHVSLFWYQQALGQGPEFLTYFQNEAQLDKSGLPSDRFFAERPEGSVSTLKIQRTQQEDSAVYLCASSRAGQGQYFGPGTRLTVT.

CDR3 DNA sequence: TGTGCCAGCAGCGTAGAACCTAGCGGGGCCTACGAGCAGTACTTC. Translation: CASSVEPSGAYEQYF. The chain combines TRBV9 with TRBJ2-7, with 9 bases matching TRBD2. V lost 0 bases and J lost 2; bases outside the gene matches: 3. CDR1 and CDR2 from the germline V gene are SGDLS and YYNGEE. This CDR3 spans 15 amino acids.